Listed here are 31 T cell receptor beta chains from one sample, sequenced in a study of OX40 agonist ivuxolimab in advanced cancers. Data came from immunoSEQ multiplex PCR; TCRdb stores just in-frame clones and leaves some out. The sample gives 78,000 or so clones, around 90% of which show up once; over 0.35% is in the top ten. This sample comprised CD4+ or CD8+ T cells sorted from blood, obtained in a trial of the OX40 agonist ivuxolimab. The receptor set was obtained from an adult with an advanced solid tumor such as melanoma, head and neck, liver or kidney cancer.

The V gene is TRBV27, the J gene TRBJ2-5; TRBD2 aligns across 13 bases. After removal of 6 bases from V and 5 bases from J, the junction contained 9 bases not matched to a gene. Per germline, CDR1 MNHEY and CDR2 SMNVEV (reference sequence). The CDR3 runs 16 residues. The CDR3 region is CASRSRSTSGRETQYF. The CDR3 DNA reads as TGTGCCAGCAGGTCCCGGTCGACTAGCGGGAGGGAGACCCAGTACTTC.

The V gene is TRBV19, the J gene TRBJ1-4; D is uncertain. Trimming left V 5 bases short and J 8 bases short, with 9 bases between. The CDR3 totals 12 residues. Germline CDR1 reads LNHDA; CDR2 reads SQIVND (reference sequence). Here the CDR3 reads CASSEFREKLFF. The CDR3 DNA is TGTGCCAGTAGTGAGTTCCGGGAAAAACTGTTTTTT.

The chain links TRBV11-2 to TRBJ2-2; 7 positions agree with TRBD2. CDR3 length: 15 residues. The V and J ends lost 1 base and 3 bases, in that order; junction bases with no gene match: 2. CDR1 and CDR2 (germline): SGHAT, FQNNGV. This chain's CDR3 is CASSLGGRHTGELFF. The DNA of the CDR3 is TGTGCCAGCAGCTTAGGCGGGAGACACACCGGGGAGCTGTTTTTT.

This clone was picked up one time. The chain joins TRBV19 to TRBJ2-2; the D gene is possibly TRBD2 (7 bases). The germline gives CDR1 LNHDA, CDR2 SQIVND (reference sequence). The CDR3 consists of 15 residues. V lost 4 bases, J lost 4 bases, and 13 bases lay in between. The CDR3, as DNA: TGTGCCAGTAGTAGCCGGGGAGGGGGCACCGGGGAGCTGTTTTTT. This encodes CASSSRGGGTGELFF.

The chain employs TRBV15 and TRBJ1-2, with 11 bases matching TRBD1. The V gene's germline CDR1 is LNHNV and CDR2 YYDKDF (reference sequence). V lost 2 bases, J lost 8 bases, and 13 bases stayed unmatched. CDR3 length: 17 amino acids. The CDR3 DNA reads TGTGCCACCAGCAGAAAGAGAGGGACAGGGGGTCGTCAAGGCTACACCTTC. This encodes CATSRKRGTGGRQGYTF.

The J gene is TRBJ1-2, the V gene TRBV7-2; D is unresolved. Germline V gene sequence: CDR1 SGHTA, CDR2 FQGNSA. The CDR3 runs 12 residues. Deletions cut 5 bases from V and 3 bases from J, with 7 bases between. CDR3 sequence: CASSLAYYGYTF. The DNA of the CDR3 is TGTGCCAGCAGCCTTGCCTACTATGGCTACACCTTC.

The V and J genes are TRBV5-4 and TRBJ2-7; 10 bases are a match to TRBD2. The junction had 6 bases not matched to a gene; V was cut back by 4 bases and J by 2 bases. The CDR3 covers 15 residues. CDR1 SGHNT and CDR2 YYREEE come from the germline V gene (reference sequence). CDR3 amino acids: CASSPGTSVPYEQYF. CDR3 in DNA: TGTGCCAGCAGCCCCGGGACTAGCGTCCCCTACGAGCAGTACTTC.

The chain couples TRBV25-1 to TRBJ1-2; no reliable D call. V was pared by 0 bases and J by 2 bases, with 7 bases between. The CDR3 has 14 residues. CDR1 is MGHDK, CDR2 SYGVNS, per germline. The CDR3 bases are TGTGCCAGCAGTGAATATGGTCACAACTATGGCTACACCTTC. The encoded protein is CASSEYGHNYGYTF.

For the CDR3, the DNA is TGTGCCAGCAGTTTGAGGGGGATGTCCTCTGGAAACACCATATATTTT. This translates into CASSLRGMSSGNTIYF. The V and J genes are TRBV27 and TRBJ1-3; D may be TRBD1 (6 bases). V was cut by 3 bases and J by 0 bases, with 12 bases left in between. The CDR3 runs 16 residues. Germline-derived CDR1 and CDR2 are MNHEY and SMNVEV (reference sequence).

V is TRBV30 and J is TRBJ2-5; TRBD1 is a possible D gene (6 bases). The V end lost 1 base, the J end lost 5 bases, and 20 bases lay between the germline ends. There are 16 residues in the CDR3. In germline, CDR1 is GTSNPN, CDR2 SVGIG (reference sequence). The CDR3 DNA sequence: TGTGCCTGGAGTGAATCGCCGGACAGCCCCGGGGAGACCCAGTACTTC. This translates into CAWSESPDSPGETQYF.

This chain connects TRBV4-3 to TRBJ1-5; no clear D gene. The CDR3 length is 15 residues. Between the trimmed V and J ends, which lost 0 bases and 3 bases, there was a span of 9 bases. Germline V gene data show CDR1 as LGHNA and CDR2 as YSLEER. The CDR3 DNA follows: TGCGCCAGCAGCCAAGATCTCACAGTCAATCAGCCCCAGCATTTT. This encodes CASSQDLTVNQPQHF.

The chain links TRBV19 to TRBJ1-2; the D is unclear. Trimming cost V 3 bases and J 0 bases, with 11 bases left between them. The CDR3 covers 15 residues. Per germline, CDR1 LNHDA and CDR2 SQIVND (reference sequence). This CDR3 is CASSIESAANYGYTF. In DNA, the CDR3 is TGTGCCAGTAGTATTGAAAGCGCCGCTAACTATGGCTACACCTTC. Based on the CDR3 plus reference TRBV19 and TRBJ1-2, the full variable domain is DGGITQSPKYLFRKEGQNVTLSCEQNLNHDAMYWYRQDPGQGLRLIYYSQIVNDFQKGDIAEGYSVSREKKESFPLTVTSAQKNPTAFYLCASSIESAANYGYTFGSGTRLTVV.

In regard to this clone: Other DNA sequences in the same sample also yield this CDR3. This chain uses TRBV27 with TRBJ1-5; tentatively, D is TRBD1 (5 bases). V was shortened by 5 bases and J by 1 base, with 9 bases between the two germline ends. CDR3 length: 14 residues. Per the germline V gene, CDR1 is MNHEY and CDR2 is SMNVEV (reference sequence). Here the CDR3 DNA reads TGTGCCAGCAGTCCCCGGGACAGCAATCAGCCCCAGCATTTT. Amino acid sequence: CASSPRDSNQPQHF.

The chain has TRBV18 and TRBJ2-1; D remains unclear. Trimming removed 0 bases at V and 8 bases at J, with 11 bases between. CDR3 size: 14 residues. Germline V gene lookup returns CDR1 KGHSH and CDR2 LQKENI. DNA for the CDR3: TGTGCCAGCTCACCACCGCCCAGAAAGGATGAGCAGTTCTTC. It translates to CASSPPPRKDEQFF.

This rearrangement joins TRBV7-6 to TRBJ2-1; 13 nucleotides align to TRBD2. The CDR3 has 16 residues. Per germline, CDR1 SGHVS and CDR2 FNYEAQ. With 5 bases clipped from V and 6 bases from J, the junction kept 7 bases outside the gene matches. The CDR3 DNA is TGTGCCAGCAGCGGACTAGCGGGAGCCCCGGGCAATGAGCAGTTCTTC. Amino acid sequence: CASSGLAGAPGNEQFF.

J is TRBJ1-2 and V is TRBV5-1; 7 nucleotides match TRBD1. The CDR3 length is 14 residues. V gave up 4 bases and J gave up 3 bases; unmatched junction bases: 6. Germline CDR1 reads SGHRS; CDR2 reads YFSETQ. DNA for the CDR3: TGCGCCAGCAGCCCTGACAGGGAGTACTATGGCTACACCTTC. The encoded protein is CASSPDREYYGYTF.

Of note for this clone: Germline is not matched at one junction end, which may reflect a read error. The chain couples TRBV30 to TRBJ2-1, with D possibly TRBD2 on 6 matching bases. The CDR3 spans 11 residues. Germline V gene data show CDR1 as GTSNPN and CDR2 as SVGIG (reference sequence). The CDR3 DNA is TGTGCCTGGGGAGGGCCGCAAAATTGGATCTTC. Its translation is CAWGGPQNWIF.

V gene TRBV11-3 combines with J gene TRBJ2-5, with D unclear. V was clipped by 7 bases and J by 5 bases, with 14 bases between them. Germline V gene data show CDR1 as SGHNT and CDR2 as YENEEA. The CDR3 runs to 13 residues. CDR3 coding DNA: TGTGCCAGCACCGGTAGGAGCACGGAGACCCAGTACTTC. Amino acid sequence: CASTGRSTETQYF.

This chain connects TRBV9 to TRBJ1-4; tentatively, D is TRBD1 (6 bases). The CDR3 totals 15 residues. CDR1 and CDR2 from the germline V gene are SGDLS and YYNGEE. Trimming cost V 4 bases and J 4 bases, with 14 bases left between them. CDR3 sequence (DNA): TGTGCCAGCAGCTACGGACAGTCCGGTAATGAAAAACTGTTTTTT. Translated: CASSYGQSGNEKLFF.

This chain links TRBV7-8 with TRBJ2-3; D possibly matches TRBD1 or TRBD2 (5 bases each). This CDR3 spans 14 amino acids. Between the trimmed V and J ends, which lost 0 bases and 10 bases, there was a span of 14 bases. Germline V gene sequence: CDR1 SGHVS, CDR2 FQNEAQ. The CDR3 region is CASSLASGTPAQYF. DNA for the CDR3: TGTGCCAGCAGCTTAGCGTCGGGGACCCCCGCGCAGTATTTT. Looking up the rest from reference TRBV7-8 and TRBJ2-3 gives the full variable domain: GAGVSQSPRYKVAKRGQDVALRCDPISGHVSLFWYQQALGQGPEFLTYFQNEAQLDKSGLPSDRFFAERPEGSVSTLKIQRTQQEDSAVYLCASSLASGTPAQYFGPGTRLTVL.

The rearrangement uses TRBV5-1 and TRBJ2-2; 7 bases are shared with TRBD1. After removal of 4 bases from V and 0 bases from J, the junction contained 3 bases not matched to a gene. Germline lookup yields CDR1 SGHRS and CDR2 YFSETQ. This CDR3 spans 15 amino acids. The CDR3 loop is CASSPGQPNTGELFF. The DNA of the CDR3 is TGCGCCAGCAGCCCGGGACAGCCGAACACCGGGGAGCTGTTTTTT. The complete variable domain, with remaining parts taken from reference TRBV5-1 and TRBJ2-2, reads KAGVTQTPRYLIKTRGQQVTLSCSPISGHRSVSWYQQTPGQGLQFLFEYFSETQRNKGNFPGRFSGRQFSNSRSEMNVSTLELGDSALYLCASSPGQPNTGELFFGEGSRLTVL.

This sequence joins TRBV4-1 and TRBJ2-1, with TRBD1 identical over 7 bases. The germline CDR1 and CDR2 sequences are MGHRA and YSYEKL. The CDR3 length is 16 residues. V lost 0 bases, J lost 0 bases, and 2 bases stayed unmatched. CDR3 protein: CASSQEGQSSYNEQFF. CDR3 sequence (DNA): TGCGCCAGCAGCCAAGAGGGACAGAGCTCCTACAATGAGCAGTTCTTC.

The chain carries TRBV10-1 and TRBJ1-4; 7 bases match TRBD1. V trimming: 6 bases; J trimming: 0 bases; junction bases outside the gene matches: 4. Germline CDR1 reads WNHNN; CDR2 reads SYGVQD (reference sequence). The CDR3 has 15 amino acids. The CDR3 here is CASSRDRATNEKLFF. Here the CDR3 DNA reads TGCGCCAGCAGCCGGGACAGAGCAACTAATGAAAAACTGTTTTTT.

V is TRBV5-6 and J is TRBJ2-1; 7 nucleotides agree with TRBD1. Germline lookup yields CDR1 SGHDT and CDR2 YYEEEE. With 0 bases clipped from V and 4 bases from J, the junction kept 4 bases outside the gene matches. This CDR3 is 15 amino acids long. CDR3 sequence: CASSLGAGGYNEQFF. CDR3 bases: TGTGCCAGCAGCTTGGGCGCAGGGGGATACAATGAGCAGTTCTTC.

V usage is TRBV9 and J usage is TRBJ2-3, with a possible D match to TRBD2 (5 bases). The CDR3 runs 15 residues. V shed 3 bases and J shed 1 base, with 12 bases lying between them. In germline, CDR1 is SGDLS, CDR2 YYNGEE. CDR3 loop: CASSGTSSGTDTQYF. In DNA, the CDR3 is TGTGCCAGCAGCGGTACTAGTAGTGGCACAGATACGCAGTATTTT.

A remark on this clone: Germline is not matched at one junction end, which may reflect a read error. This sequence joins TRBV11-3 and TRBJ2-5, with D perhaps matching TRBD2 (5 bases). This CDR3 region has 14 residues. CDR1 SGHNT and CDR2 YENEEA come from the germline V gene. The CDR3 DNA reads as TGTGCCAGCAGCCTAGAGGAGGCCCAAGAGACCCAGTACTTC. It is translated as CASSLEEAQETQYF. Full variable domain (missing parts from reference TRBV11-3 and TRBJ2-5): EAGVVQSPRYKIIEKKQPVAFWCNPISGHNTLYWYLQNLGQGPELLIRYENEEAVDDSQLPKDRFSAERLKGVDSTLKIQPAELGDSAVYLCASSLEEAQETQYFGPGTRLLVL.

The chain carries TRBV18 and TRBJ1-3; tentative D call: TRBD1 (5 bases). Trimming stripped 3 bases from V and 2 bases from J, with 8 bases between. CDR3 length: 14 amino acids. The germline V gene has CDR1 KGHSH and CDR2 LQKENI. The CDR3 nucleotides are TGTGCCAGCTCACCCCAGGGAGCTGGAAACACCATATATTTT. Translation gives CASSPQGAGNTIYF.

The J gene is TRBJ1-2, the V gene TRBV10-3; TRBD1 is a possible D gene (6 bases). Per the germline V gene, CDR1 is ENHRY and CDR2 is SYGVKD. V was pared by 4 bases and J by 8 bases, with 14 bases between. The CDR3 spans 13 residues. CDR3 DNA sequence: TGTGCCATCAGTGCTCGAGGGGGTAAGGGCTACACCTTC. This sequence encodes CAISARGGKGYTF.

The V and J genes are TRBV29-1 and TRBJ2-7; 9 bases are a match to TRBD1. Germline lookup yields CDR1 SQVTM and CDR2 ANQGSEA. The junction had 14 bases not matched to a gene; V was cut back by 6 bases and J by 2 bases. The CDR3 spans 16 residues. CDR3 bases: TGCAGCGTCCGACGACCGGGACAGGGACACCCCTACGAGCAGTACTTC. Translated, it gives CSVRRPGQGHPYEQYF.

This chain joins TRBV19 and TRBJ1-2, with D possibly matching TRBD1 (6 bases). Germline lookup yields CDR1 LNHDA and CDR2 SQIVND (reference sequence). The CDR3 is made up of 13 amino acids. V was trimmed by 0 bases and J by 10 bases, leaving 12 bases between them. CDR3 in DNA: TGTGCCAGTAGTATAGATCACGGGGGCCTCTACACCTTC. It encodes CASSIDHGGLYTF.

The chain is built from TRBV7-8 and TRBJ2-3, with TRBD2 identical over 10 bases. Germline assignment: CDR1 SGHVS and CDR2 FQNEAQ. The CDR3 covers 15 residues. The junction had 5 bases not matched to a gene; V was cut back by 5 bases and J by 3 bases. The CDR3: CASSVSGRMTDTQYF. CDR3 bases: TGTGCCAGCAGCGTTAGCGGGAGGATGACAGATACGCAGTATTTT.